This is a list of T cell receptor beta chains from one sample in a study of shared clonotypes between healthy human individuals. Produced via immunoSEQ multiplex PCR; TCRdb's table is partial and in-frame only. This table holds around 350,000 clones, around 67% found once. Specimen: memory CD4+ T cells sorted from blood. These receptors originate from a man aged 25 to 40 in good health. Each CDR3 is given with its conserved first and last residue. The D gene is left open where the match is weak. The listing skips clone size in some rows; elsewhere it reads once, few, many or a size class.

J | V | size | length | D | DNA | CDR3
TRBJ2-2 | TRBV19 | few | 16 | . | TGTGCCAGTTGGGATGTCCGACAATCGAACACCGGGGAGCTGTTTTTT | CASWDVRQSNTGELFF
TRBJ2-6 | TRBV5-5 | few | 16 | TRBD2 | TGTGCCAGCAGCTTGGGACTAGCGTCCGGGGCCAACGTCCTGACTTTC | CASSLGLASGANVLTF
TRBJ1-2 | TRBV28 | once | 15 | . | TGTGCCAGCAGTTTATCGGTCGGGAGCAACTATGGCTACACCTTC | CASSLSVGSNYGYTF
TRBJ2-2 | TRBV7-3 | . | 16 | TRBD1 | TGTGCCAGCAGCAAGCTGGACAGGGCCAACACCGGGGAGCTGTTTTTT | CASSKLDRANTGELFF
TRBJ2-7 | TRBV29-1 | . | 13 | TRBD1 | TGCAGCGTTGAGGGACAGGGATTCTACGAGCAGTACTTC | CSVEGQGFYEQYF
TRBJ2-7 | TRBV11-2 | . | 15 | . | TGTGCCAGCAGCTGGGCTGGGACGGGTGGATTCGAGCAGTACTTC | CASSWAGTGGFEQYF
TRBJ2-7 | TRBV5-1 | . | 15 | . | TGCGCCAGCAGCTTACGGGCCGGGCCATCCTACGAGCAGTACTTC | CASSLRAGPSYEQYF
TRBJ2-7 | TRBV28 | . | 16 | . | TGTGCCAGCAGCCTACCCGGGACAAGAGGCTCCTACGAGCAGTACTTC | CASSLPGTRGSYEQYF
TRBJ2-6 | TRBV11-2 | . | 15 | . | TGTGCCAGCAGCCCCTTGGGCTCTGGGGCCAACGTCCTGACTTTC | CASSPLGSGANVLTF
TRBJ2-1 | TRBV2 | . | 11 | TRBD1 | TGTGCCAGCACCACCGACAGGGCCGGCCTCTTC | CASTTDRAGLF
TRBJ2-5 | TRBV19 | . | 16 | . | TGTGCCAGTATCAACCAACCACCCCGGGGGAAAGAGACCCAGTACTTC | CASINQPPRGKETQYF
TRBJ2-7 | TRBV25-1 | . | 17 | TRBD2 | TGTGCCAGCAGTGAATTGGACGGGAGGGAGCGTTACTACGAGCAGTACTTC | CASSELDGRERYYEQYF
TRBJ2-5 | TRBV15 | . | 15 | TRBD1 | TGTGCCACCAGCGGAATACAGGGGTACCAAGAGACCCAGTACTTC | CATSGIQGYQETQYF
TRBJ1-1 | TRBV7-6 | . | 18 | . | TGTGCCAGCAGCTTAGCCCGGGACAAAGAGCGGTCGAACACTGAAGCTTTCTTT | CASSLARDKERSNTEAFF
TRBJ2-5 | TRBV7-8 | . | 15 | . | TGTGCCAGCAGCTTAGTCCCTGAAAATCTGGAGACCCAGTACTTC | CASSLVPENLETQYF
TRBJ1-2 | TRBV19 | . | 15 | . | TGTGCCAGTAGTATACGGACAGCCTCTAACTATGGCTACACCTTC | CASSIRTASNYGYTF
TRBJ1-4 | TRBV6-1 | . | 14 | . | TGTGCCAGCAGTGGGGTAGGGGTGTACGAAAAACTGTTTTTT | CASSGVGVYEKLFF
TRBJ2-6 | TRBV27 | . | 14 | . | TGTGCCAGCAGTTTATTCGGGGCGGCCAACGTCCTGACTTTC | CASSLFGAANVLTF
TRBJ2-3 | TRBV5-1 | few | 14 | TRBD2 | TGCGCCAGCAGCCTCGGACTAGCCGAAGATACGCAGTATTTT | CASSLGLAEDTQYF
TRBJ2-5 | TRBV2 | . | 14 | . | TGTGCCAGCAGTGAAGAGGGTGGGGGAGAGACCCAGTACTTC | CASSEEGGGETQYF
TRBJ2-1 | TRBV5-1 | . | 15 | TRBD2 | TGCGCCAGCAGCTTGGAAAGCGGGAGGGCCAATGAGCAGTTCTTC | CASSLESGRANEQFF
TRBJ2-3 | TRBV5-1 | . | 15 | TRBD2 | TGCGCCAGCCGTTGGACTAGCGGGAGCACAGATACGCAGTATTTT | CASRWTSGSTDTQYF
TRBJ1-2 | TRBV27 | . | 15 | TRBD1 | TGTGCCAGCAGTTCAACGACAGGGGGTCACTATGGCTACACCTTC | CASSSTTGGHYGYTF
TRBJ2-7 | TRBV14 | once | 16 | TRBD2 | TGTGCCAGCAGTCCCGGACTAGCGGGAGGGCCCCACGAGCAGTACTTC | CASSPGLAGGPHEQYF
TRBJ2-3 | TRBV20-1 | . | 11 | . | TGCAGTGCGGGTCGCGCAGATACGCAGTATTTT | CSAGRADTQYF
TRBJ2-5 | TRBV29-1 | few | 12 | . | TGCAGCGTCAGAGGACCACAAGAGACCCAGTACTTC | CSVRGPQETQYF
TRBJ2-7 | TRBV29-1 | few | 12 | TRBD1 | TGCAGCGTGGGGACAGGGATACACGAGCAGTACTTC | CSVGTGIHEQYF
TRBJ2-1 | TRBV7-9 | . | 18 | . | TGTGCCAGTCTCCCCTCCCTGGGGGGCCGATTCTCCTACAATGAGCAGTTCTTC | CASLPSLGGRFSYNEQFF
TRBJ2-5 | TRBV11-1 | . | 15 | TRBD2 | TGTGCCAGCAGCTTACTAGCGGGGTACCAAGAGACCCAGTACTTC | CASSLLAGYQETQYF
TRBJ2-7 | TRBV11-2 | few | 14 | . | TGTGCCAGCAGCTTAGAGGGGTCTTCCTACGAGCAGTACTTC | CASSLEGSSYEQYF
TRBJ1-3 | TRBV2 | . | 13 | . | TGTGCCAGCAGCGGAGGGATCGGAAACACCATATATTTT | CASSGGIGNTIYF
TRBJ2-5 | TRBV7-6 | few | 14 | . | TGTGCCAGCAGCCCAGTTGTTGGACAAGAGACCCAGTACTTC | CASSPVVGQETQYF
TRBJ1-2 | TRBV10-3 | . | 11 | . | TGTGCCACCTTGGCGGCTAGAGGCTACACCTTC | CATLAARGYTF
TRBJ2-7 | TRBV7-9 | . | 15 | TRBD2 | TGTGCCAGCAGCCCCGGGACTAGCGTCTCCTACGAGCAGTACTTC | CASSPGTSVSYEQYF
TRBJ2-7 | TRBV5-1 | . | 12 | . | TGCGCCAGCAGCTTGGACGGTCGGGAGCAGTACTTC | CASSLDGREQYF
TRBJ2-1 | TRBV7-3 | few | 18 | TRBD2 | TGTGCCAGCAGCTTAAGGGGCGGGAGAGCATTGGGGTACAATGAGCAGTTCTTC | CASSLRGGRALGYNEQFF
TRBJ1-2 | TRBV5-5 | few | 15 | TRBD1 | TGTGCCAGCAGTCGGACAGGAGGATATAACTATGGCTACACCTTC | CASSRTGGYNYGYTF
TRBJ2-7 | TRBV7-9 | . | 14 | TRBD1 | TGTGCCAGCAGCTTAATGGGACAGGGTGACGAGCAGTACTTC | CASSLMGQGDEQYF
TRBJ2-1 | TRBV7-3 | few | 16 | . | TGTGCCAGCAGCCCCGGGATAGAAGTTTCGGTGGATGAGCAGTTCTTC | CASSPGIEVSVDEQFF
TRBJ1-3 | TRBV9 | . | 17 | TRBD1 | TGTGCCAGCAGTCCGGGGACAGGACAGAGCTCTGGAAACACCATATATTTT | CASSPGTGQSSGNTIYF
TRBJ2-2 | TRBV10-1 | . | 15 | TRBD2 | TGCGCCAGCAGCCCCGGGACTAGCAGGGGCGGGGAGCTGTTTTTT | CASSPGTSRGGELFF
TRBJ2-3 | TRBV5-6 | few | 14 | . | TGTGCCAGCACCCCGACTATTCCGACAGATACGCAGTATTTT | CASTPTIPTDTQYF
TRBJ2-1 | TRBV30 | . | 11 | . | TGTGCCTGGAGTGGATACAATGAGCAGTTCTTC | CAWSGYNEQFF
TRBJ2-5 | TRBV12-5 | . | 13 | . | TGTGCTAGTGGGCCGGACAGCCTGAGGACCCAGTACTTC | CASGPDSLRTQYF
TRBJ1-1 | TRBV28 | . | 14 | . | TGTGCCAGCTATACATGGGGTGGAAAGCGGGAAGCTTTCTTT | CASYTWGGKREAFF